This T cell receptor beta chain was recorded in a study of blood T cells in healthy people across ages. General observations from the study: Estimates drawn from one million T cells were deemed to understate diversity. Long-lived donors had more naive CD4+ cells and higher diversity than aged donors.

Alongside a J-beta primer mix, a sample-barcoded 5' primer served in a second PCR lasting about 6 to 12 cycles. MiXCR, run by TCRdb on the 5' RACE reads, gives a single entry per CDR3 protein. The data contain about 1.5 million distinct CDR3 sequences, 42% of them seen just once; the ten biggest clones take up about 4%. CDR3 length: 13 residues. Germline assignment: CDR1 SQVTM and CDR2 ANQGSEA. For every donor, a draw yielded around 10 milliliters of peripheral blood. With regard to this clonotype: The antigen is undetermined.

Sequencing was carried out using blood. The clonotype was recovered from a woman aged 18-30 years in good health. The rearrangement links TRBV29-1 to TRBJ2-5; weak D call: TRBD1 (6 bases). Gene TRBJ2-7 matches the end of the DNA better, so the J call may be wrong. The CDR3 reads CSVIQGPAYEQYF. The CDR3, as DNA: TGCAGCGTTATACAGGGACCAGCCTACGAGCAGTACTTC.